This TCR beta chain was sequenced during a study of blood T cell repertoires in COVID-19 (dated by TCRdb to the early 2020s). Regarding the complete study: Samples covering the acute and convalescent phases of COVID-19 were provided by collaborators in the United States, Italy and Spain. Subjects who had been exposed to COVID-19, were actively infected with it, or had recovered from it provided the deeply sampled blood TCRbeta repertoires that made up the dataset. The material from the prospective study consisted of cDNA or gDNA derived from T cells, B-cell-depleted T cells, or PBMCs. A freely available public database, intended as a resource for researchers studying the immune response to SARS-CoV-2, is where the repertoires were released. A de-identified subject ID, COVID-19 status, age in years and sex were almost always included in the sample metadata. The samples were drawn from the first 160 participants of the ongoing ImmuneRACE study and from 1,254 subjects provided by 6 global collaborators. Where HLA class I and class II types were available, the types were taken from metadata supplied by the sample provider, not from assay-based typing. The study at large found these results: The quantity of clinical and demographic metadata differed by source and by participant and was supplied without curation.

Participants in the prospective study were aged about 18 to 95 years, lived in 20 to 25 United States geographic areas, and enrolled through a virtual design. In the prospective study, participants were assigned to cohorts based on the clinical history participants reported in a screening survey and a study questionnaire. ImmuneRACE Cohort 3 recovered participants were defined by two consecutive negative NP/OP PCR tests, healthcare professional clearance, or symptom resolution. In the prospective study, mobile phlebotomists collected whole blood, serum and a nasopharyngeal or oropharyngeal swab from each participant. Additional blood draws and questionnaires over an approximately two-month period could optionally be provided by prospective study participants. Prospective study blood samples were shipped either frozen or at room temperature before DNA extraction. The immunoSEQ Assay, a bias-controlled multiplex PCR, was used to amplify TCRbeta CDR3 regions from genomic DNA. Processing in the source paper ran as follows. Nucleated cell counts per sample were estimated from amplification of reference gene primers within the assay. To quantify the absolute abundance of each unique TCRbeta CDR3 rearrangement, sequence reads were collapsed and filtered. For each sample, productive Simpson clonality was calculated as the square root of Simpson's diversity index over productive rearrangements. Entries here come from immuneACCESS through TCRdb and include only in-frame sequences with V and J called. Some clones fail to appear in such tables; in the studies checked, an unresolved V gene covers under half of the shortfall, and the cause of the remainder is unknown. That table supplies the V and J calls and clone size; D and trimming were determined from the DNA. Counted in this sample were 150,000 to 200,000 clones; roughly 87% of them appeared once. In total, the top ten clones hold 11% of the sample.

The CDR1 and CDR2 encoded by the germline V gene are SGHRS and YFSETQ. For this chain, trimming is 4 bases at the V end and 4 bases at the J end, and the number of junction bases without a gene match is 10. The CDR3 goes from the cysteine to the phenylalanine over 15 residues. CDR3 DNA only is kept here, 45 bases in frame from base 1. In this sample, this clone turned up once. What antigen it recognizes has not been identified. The input lacks base qualities; no much larger clone sits a single base away. The chain couples TRBV5-1 to TRBJ1-2, with 7 middle bases fitting TRBD1. The sample was PBMCs or T cells enriched from blood (not recorded which). This receptor was obtained from a man aged 50 or older who had recovered from COVID-19. The bases read TGCGCCAGCAGCCCCGGGACAGCCCCTGTCTATGGCTACACCTTC. The translation is CASSPGTAPVYGYTF.